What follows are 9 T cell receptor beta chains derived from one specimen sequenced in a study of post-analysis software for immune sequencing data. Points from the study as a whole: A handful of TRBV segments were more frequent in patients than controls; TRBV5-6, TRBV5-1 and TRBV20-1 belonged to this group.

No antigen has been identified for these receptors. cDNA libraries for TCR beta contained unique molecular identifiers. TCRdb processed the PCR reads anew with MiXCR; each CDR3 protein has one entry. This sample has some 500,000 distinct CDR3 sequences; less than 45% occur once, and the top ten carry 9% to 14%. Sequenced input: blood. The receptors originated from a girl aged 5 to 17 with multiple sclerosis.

The CDR3 coding sequence is TGTGCCAGCAGCCCCCTAGCGGGAGGAAGCGGTTTCGGCACAGATACGCAGTATTTT. Amino acids: CASSPLAGGSGFGTDTQYF. The rearrangement uses TRBV7-3 and TRBJ2-3, with TRBD2 matching over 11 bases. The V gene end was trimmed by 5 bases and the J gene end by 1 base; junction bases not matched to a gene: 14. Germline lookup yields CDR1 SGHTA and CDR2 FQGTGA. The CDR3 is made up of 19 amino acids.

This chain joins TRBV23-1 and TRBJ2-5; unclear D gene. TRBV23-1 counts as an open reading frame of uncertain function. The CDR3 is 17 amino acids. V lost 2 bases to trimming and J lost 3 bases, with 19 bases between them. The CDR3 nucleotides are TGCGCCAGCAGTCAAGACACCGGGCCCTGGGGTAAAGAGACCCAGTACTTC. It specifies CASSQDTGPWGKETQYF.

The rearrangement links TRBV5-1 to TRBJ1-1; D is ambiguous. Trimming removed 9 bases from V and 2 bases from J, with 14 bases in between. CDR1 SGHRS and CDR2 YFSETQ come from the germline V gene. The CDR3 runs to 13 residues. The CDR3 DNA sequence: TGCGCCACGTCCGGCGTAGGAAACACTGAAGCTTTCTTT. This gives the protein CATSGVGNTEAFF.

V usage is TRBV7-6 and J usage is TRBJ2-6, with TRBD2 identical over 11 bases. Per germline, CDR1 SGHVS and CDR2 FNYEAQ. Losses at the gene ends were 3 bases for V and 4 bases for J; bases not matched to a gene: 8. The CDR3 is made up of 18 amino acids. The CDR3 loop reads CASSLTSGKNLGANVLTF. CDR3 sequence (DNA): TGTGCCAGCAGCTTGACTAGCGGGAAAAACCTAGGGGCCAACGTCCTGACTTTC. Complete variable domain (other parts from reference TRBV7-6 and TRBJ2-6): GAGVSQSPRYKVTKRGQDVALRCDPISGHVSLYWYRQALGQGPEFLTYFNYEAQQDKSGLPNDRFSAERPEGSISTLTIQRTEQRDSAMYRCASSLTSGKNLGANVLTFGAGSRLTVL.

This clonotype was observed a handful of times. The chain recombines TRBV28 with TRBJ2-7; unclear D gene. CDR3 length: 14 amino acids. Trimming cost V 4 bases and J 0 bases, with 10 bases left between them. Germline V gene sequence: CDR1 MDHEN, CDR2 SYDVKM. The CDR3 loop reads CASSSRAYSYEQYF. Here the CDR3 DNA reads TGTGCCAGCAGTTCAAGGGCTTACTCCTACGAGCAGTACTTC.

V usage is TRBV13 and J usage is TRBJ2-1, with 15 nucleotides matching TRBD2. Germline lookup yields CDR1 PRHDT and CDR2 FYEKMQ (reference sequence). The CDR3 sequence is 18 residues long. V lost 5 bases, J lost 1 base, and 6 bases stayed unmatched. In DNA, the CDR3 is TGTGCCAGCAGCCCCTGGACTAGCGGGAGGGCATCCTACAATGAGCAGTTCTTC. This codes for CASSPWTSGRASYNEQFF.

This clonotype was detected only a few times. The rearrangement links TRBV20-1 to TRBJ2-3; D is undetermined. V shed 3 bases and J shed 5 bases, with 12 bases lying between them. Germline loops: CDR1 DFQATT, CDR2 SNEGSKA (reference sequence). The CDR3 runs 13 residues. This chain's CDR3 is CSASDRLGDTQYF. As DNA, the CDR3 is TGCAGTGCTAGTGACCGTCTAGGAGATACGCAGTATTTT.

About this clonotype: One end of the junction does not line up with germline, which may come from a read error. The chain's CDR3 is CASSVGRGSYDEQFF. Here the CDR3 DNA reads TGTGCCAGCAGCGTTGGTAGGGGGAGCTACGATGAGCAGTTCTTC. This chain connects TRBV9 to TRBJ2-1, with a possible D match to TRBD1 (6 bases). Per the germline V gene, CDR1 is SGDLS and CDR2 is YYNGEE. The CDR3 totals 15 residues.

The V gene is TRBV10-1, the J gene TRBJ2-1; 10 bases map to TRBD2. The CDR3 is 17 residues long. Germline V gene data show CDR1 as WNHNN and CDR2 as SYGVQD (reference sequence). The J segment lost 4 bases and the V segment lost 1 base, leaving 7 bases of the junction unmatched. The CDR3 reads CASSEFSSGSLYNEQFF. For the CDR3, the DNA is TGCGCCAGCAGTGAGTTCTCTAGCGGGAGTTTGTACAATGAGCAGTTCTTC.